A single sample is the source of the 24 T cell receptor beta chains below, sequenced in a study of shared clonotypes between healthy human individuals. The repertoire was sequenced with immunoSEQ multiplex PCR; TCRdb's copy has only in-frame clones and lacks some. The sample contains over 1.5 million clones, approximately 98% of which appear only once. Material: naive CD4+ T cells sorted from blood. The subset here: CD45RA+ positively selected. Receptor source: a man aged 25 to 40 in good health.

Regarding this clone: Other DNA variants within this sample encode the same CDR3. The V and J genes are TRBV7-3 and TRBJ2-1; 7 nucleotides agree with TRBD2. V shed 5 bases, J shed 4 bases, and the junction held 5 bases outside the gene matches. The CDR3 length is 14 residues. In germline, CDR1 is SGHTA, CDR2 FQGTGA. CDR3 protein: CASSPGRGYNEQFF. CDR3 nucleotide sequence: TGTGCCAGCAGCCCCGGGCGGGGGTACAATGAGCAGTTCTTC.

This sequence joins TRBV20-1 and TRBJ2-1, with D hard to call. Trimming removed 6 bases at V and 7 bases at J, with 7 bases between. CDR1 and CDR2 from the germline V gene are DFQATT and SNEGSKA (reference sequence). The CDR3 is 10 amino acids. The CDR3 DNA sequence: TGCAGTGCCCTTAGAAATGAGCAGTTCTTC. This gives the protein CSALRNEQFF.

As to this clone: Other DNA sequences from this sample encode an identical CDR3 as well. V is TRBV5-1 and J is TRBJ1-5; D remains ambiguous. Germline V gives CDR1 SGHRS, CDR2 YFSETQ. Trimming cost V 0 bases and J 4 bases, with 5 bases left between them. CDR3 length: 13 residues. The CDR3 here is CASSLDGNQPQHF. The CDR3 coding sequence is TGCGCCAGCAGCTTGGATGGGAATCAGCCCCAGCATTTT.

CDR3 DNA sequence: TGTGCCAGCAGCCCGGGTGGCGGGGGCTCCTACAATGAGCAGTTCTTC. It specifies CASSPGGGGSYNEQFF. The chain combines TRBV4-2 with TRBJ2-1; 7 bases agree with TRBD2. The CDR3 runs to 16 residues. V lost 4 bases to trimming and J lost 0 bases; unmatched junction nucleotides: 6. CDR1 is LGHNA and CDR2 is YNFKEQ in the germline V gene.

The chain carries TRBV7-8 and TRBJ2-3, with D possibly called TRBD1 or TRBD2 (6 bases each). V lost 2 bases and J lost 3, with 18 bases in between. CDR3 length: 17 residues. Germline V gene sequence: CDR1 SGHVS, CDR2 FQNEAQ. The CDR3 DNA reads TGTGCCAGCAGCTTATTAAGGTGGGGGGCCCGGACAGATACGCAGTATTTT. It codes for CASSLLRWGARTDTQYF.

The CDR3 DNA reads as TGCGCCAGCACCAACAGGGGACGGAGCACAGATACGCAGTATTTT. It translates to CASTNRGRSTDTQYF. The rearrangement uses TRBV5-1 and TRBJ2-3, with 7 nucleotides matching TRBD1. This CDR3 region has 15 residues. The J segment lost 0 bases and the V segment lost 6 bases, leaving 7 bases of the junction unmatched. CDR1 is SGHRS and CDR2 is YFSETQ in the germline V gene.

V usage is TRBV6-1 and J usage is TRBJ2-2; 8 nucleotides match TRBD2. The germline gives CDR1 MNHNS, CDR2 SASEGT. Losses at the gene ends were 1 base for V and 6 bases for J; bases not matched to a gene: 10. The CDR3 runs to 17 residues. CDR3 region: CASSEGLPASGSGELFF. The CDR3 region has the DNA TGTGCCAGCAGTGAAGGGCTCCCGGCTAGCGGGTCCGGGGAGCTGTTTTTT.

J is TRBJ2-2 and V is TRBV7-9; TRBD1 aligns across 9 bases. The trim removed 4 bases at V and 4 bases at J, leaving 1 base unmatched. CDR1 is SEHNR and CDR2 is FQNEAQ in the germline V gene (reference sequence). This CDR3 is built from 14 residues. The chain's CDR3 is CASSSQGATGELFF. The CDR3 region has the DNA TGTGCCAGCAGCTCACAGGGGGCCACCGGGGAGCTGTTTTTT.

The rearrangement uses TRBV18 and TRBJ1-2; D is unresolved. The CDR3 sequence is 15 residues long. V lost 0 bases and J lost 5, with 13 bases in between. Germline CDR1 is KGHSH and CDR2 is LQKENI. The CDR3 DNA sequence: TGTGCCAGCTCACCACCAGGACCCGATGGGTATGGCTACACCTTC. The encoded protein is CASSPPGPDGYGYTF.

The chain is built from TRBV6-1 and TRBJ2-7, with D uncertain. From germline, CDR1 is MNHNS and CDR2 SASEGT. This CDR3 comprises 11 residues. The V gene lost 7 bases and the J gene lost 4 bases, with 8 bases spanning the gap. The CDR3 sequence is CASKNRYEQYF. As DNA, the CDR3 is TGTGCCAGCAAAAACCGGTACGAGCAGTACTTC.

The chain combines TRBV2 with TRBJ1-1, with 7 bases aligning to TRBD1. The J segment lost 5 bases and the V segment lost 7 bases, leaving 4 bases of the junction unmatched. The germline gives CDR1 SNHLY, CDR2 FYNNEI. The CDR3 totals 12 residues. CDR3 DNA sequence: TGTGCCAGCACGCAGGGGGGGACTGAAGCTTTCTTT. Residues: CASTQGGTEAFF. The complete variable domain, with remaining parts taken from reference TRBV2 and TRBJ1-1, reads EPEVTQTPSHQVTQMGQEVILRCVPISNHLYFYWYRQILGQKVEFLVSFYNNEISEKSEIFDDQFSVERPDGSNFTLKIRSTKLEDSAMYFCASTQGGTEAFFGQGTRLTVV.

The genes are TRBV5-1 and TRBJ2-7, with D perhaps TRBD1 (5 bases). Trimming shortened V by 4 bases and J by 3 bases, and 14 bases separated the two germline ends. The CDR3 is 14 amino acids. The germline CDR1 and CDR2 sequences are SGHRS and YFSETQ. The CDR3 here is CASSQDTGFYEQYF. Written as DNA, the CDR3 is TGCGCCAGCAGCCAGGATACAGGATTCTACGAGCAGTACTTC.

With respect to this clone: The sample carries other DNA sequences with the same CDR3. The V and J genes are TRBV7-6 and TRBJ2-7; 11 bases map to TRBD2. Germline V gene sequence: CDR1 SGHVS, CDR2 FNYEAQ. J gave up 3 bases and V 2 bases, and 3 bases lay outside the gene matches. The CDR3 totals 15 residues. In DNA form, the CDR3 reads TGTGCCAGCAGCTTACGACTAGCGGGAAGCTACGAGCAGTACTTC. Translating gives CASSLRLAGSYEQYF.

This chain connects TRBV28 to TRBJ2-1, with 11 bases matching TRBD2. CDR1 MDHEN and CDR2 SYDVKM come from the germline V gene. V was pared by 5 bases and J by 4 bases, with 10 bases of the junction left unmatched. The CDR3 loop spans 17 amino acids. Here the CDR3 reads CASSQLDGTSGYNEQFF. The CDR3 nucleotides are TGTGCCAGCAGTCAACTGGACGGGACTAGCGGTTACAATGAGCAGTTCTTC.

The V and J genes are TRBV2 and TRBJ2-7, with 8 bases identical to TRBD1. The ends lost 6 bases at V and 2 bases at J; junction bases unmatched: 9. The CDR3 length is 15 residues. In germline, CDR1 is SNHLY, CDR2 FYNNEI. The CDR3 here is CASRAQGAFPYEQYF. For the CDR3, the DNA is TGTGCCAGCAGGGCTCAGGGGGCTTTCCCCTACGAGCAGTACTTC.

The chain uses TRBV5-1 and TRBJ2-3; 10 nucleotides line up with TRBD1. The CDR3 contains 16 residues. CDR1 is SGHRS, CDR2 YFSETQ, per germline. V shed 2 bases and J 4 bases; nucleotides not matched to a gene: 7. CDR3 sequence: CASSLTGTGVADTQYF. Written as DNA, the CDR3 is TGCGCCAGCAGCTTAACCGGGACAGGGGTTGCAGATACGCAGTATTTT.

In its sample, this clone was seen once. This same CDR3 is encoded by further DNA sequences in the sample. The chain joins TRBV25-1 to TRBJ2-3; D is unresolved. Trimming took 8 bases from V and 3 from J, leaving 6 bases between them. Germline CDR1 is MGHDK and CDR2 is SYGVNS. There are 11 residues in the CDR3. The CDR3 nucleotides read TGTGCCAGCCGTCGTACAGATACGCAGTATTTT. This sequence encodes CASRRTDTQYF.

This chain links TRBV11-2 with TRBJ1-2; possibly TRBD1 for D (5 bases). CDR3 length equals 15 residues. Germline loops: CDR1 SGHAT, CDR2 FQNNGV. V lost 1 base, J lost 8 bases, and 17 bases lay in between. The CDR3 here is CASSLGDLSPEGYTF. The CDR3 region has the DNA TGTGCCAGCAGCTTAGGGGACCTATCACCGGAAGGCTACACCTTC. The full variable domain, in which reference TRBV11-2 and TRBJ1-2 provide the parts outside the CDR3, is EAGVAQSPRYKIIEKRQSVAFWCNPISGHATLYWYQQILGQGPKLLIQFQNNGVVDDSQLPKDRFSAERLKGVDSTLKIQPAKLEDSAVYLCASSLGDLSPEGYTFGSGTRLTVV.

This rearrangement joins TRBV10-3 to TRBJ1-1; the D is unclear. The V gene's germline CDR1 is ENHRY and CDR2 SYGVKD. Trimming left V 0 bases short and J 11 bases short, with 22 bases between. CDR3 length: 16 residues. The CDR3 is CAISESLTGGLPRAFF. Here the CDR3 DNA reads TGTGCCATCAGTGAGTCTTTAACGGGCGGTCTACCGCGGGCTTTCTTT.

This chain connects TRBV11-2 to TRBJ1-5; TRBD1 matches 9 bases. Germline assignment: CDR1 SGHAT and CDR2 FQNNGV. CDR3 length equals 14 residues. Unmatched junction bases numbered 4, after V lost 6 bases and J lost 4 bases. DNA of the CDR3: TGTGCCAGCAGGCCAGACAGGGGGAATCAGCCCCAGCATTTT. Translating it yields CASRPDRGNQPQHF.

The chain couples TRBV30 to TRBJ2-2; D is ambiguous. The CDR3 spans 11 residues. Germline CDR1 is GTSNPN and CDR2 is SVGIG (reference sequence). Trimming removed 1 base at V and 7 bases at J, with 4 bases between. CDR3 loop: CAWSEVGELFF. CDR3 DNA sequence: TGTGCCTGGAGTGAGGTCGGGGAGCTGTTTTTT. The full variable domain, in which reference TRBV30 and TRBJ2-2 provide the parts outside the CDR3, is SQTIHQWPATLVQPVGSPLSLECTVEGTSNPNLYWYRQAAGRGLQLLFYSVGIGQISSEVPQNLSASRPQDRQFILSSKKLLLSDSGFYLCAWSEVGELFFGEGSRLTVL.

The chain uses TRBV6-5 and TRBJ2-3, with 9 bases matching TRBD1. The CDR3 consists of 14 residues. V was clipped by 8 bases and J by 5 bases; unmatched bases: 8. Per the germline V gene, CDR1 is MNHEY and CDR2 is SVGAGI. In DNA, the CDR3 is TGTGCCAGCCGGTTAACAGGGGGCGTAGATACGCAGTATTTT. It encodes CASRLTGGVDTQYF.

Turning to this clone: Other DNA sequences from this sample encode an identical CDR3 as well. The V call is TRBV5-1, the J call TRBJ1-3; tentative D call: TRBD1 (6 bases). This CDR3 has 14 amino acids. The V and J ends lost 0 bases and 3 bases respectively, with 7 bases between them. Germline assignment: CDR1 SGHRS and CDR2 YFSETQ. For the CDR3, the DNA is TGCGCCAGCAGCTTGGACAGGGTTGGAAACACCATATATTTT. This translates into CASSLDRVGNTIYF.

Only one count was recorded for this clone. The rearrangement links TRBV9 to TRBJ2-1; 8 bases map to TRBD2. The CDR3 has 15 residues. Trimming at V came to 0 bases and at J to 8 bases, leaving 7 bases not matched to a gene. Germline-derived CDR1 and CDR2 are SGDLS and YYNGEE. CDR3 DNA: TGTGCCAGCAGCGTAGATATCGGGAGGGGTTATGAGCAGTTCTTC. Translating it yields CASSVDIGRGYEQFF.